Shown below are 21 T cell receptor beta chains from a single sample sequenced in a study of cytomegalovirus exposure and HLA in healthy donors. Primers included in the PCR were 60 Vbeta and 13 Jbeta primers. Profiling relied on immunoSEQ multiplex PCR, and the TCRdb table lists in-frame clones only, not all of them. There are hundreds of thousands of clones in the sample; around 73% occur only once, and around 4% lies in the top ten. Material for sequencing was PBMCs. The receptors stem from a male donor in good health and CMV-seronegative.

In DNA, the CDR3 is TGTGCCAGCAGCACGGGACAGGGTAATGAAAAACTGTTTTTT. It translates to CASSTGQGNEKLFF. The chain links TRBV7-9 to TRBJ1-4, with 9 bases fitting TRBD1. Trimming took 5 bases from V and 4 from J; bases not matched to a gene: 2. The CDR3 has 14 amino acids. Germline CDR1 and CDR2: SEHNR and FQNEAQ (reference sequence).

The chain employs TRBV19 and TRBJ2-1, with 10 bases lining up with TRBD2. CDR1 is LNHDA, CDR2 SQIVND, per germline (reference sequence). This CDR3 comprises 17 residues. The J segment lost 3 bases and the V segment lost 3 bases, leaving 8 bases of the junction unmatched. CDR3 in DNA: TGTGCCAGTAGTATCCTTCGAGGACTAGCGGACTACAATGAGCAGTTCTTC. Encoded protein: CASSILRGLADYNEQFF.

Note on this clone: At one end the junction does not follow the germline gene, possibly because of a read error. This chain joins TRBV6-5 and TRBJ2-1; 11 nucleotides match TRBD2. The germline CDR1 and CDR2 sequences are MNHEY and SVGAGI. The CDR3 runs to 16 residues. CDR3 in DNA: TGTGCCAGCAGTTTAGCGGGAGGGATAACGAACAATGGGCAGTTCTTC. Its protein product is CASSLAGGITNNGQFF.

This clone was seen once. The chain has TRBV10-1 and TRBJ2-7; TRBD2 aligns across 8 bases. The V gene end was trimmed by 3 bases and the J gene end by 3 bases; junction bases not matched to a gene: 13. Looked up from germline, CDR1 is WNHNN and CDR2 is SYGVQD (reference sequence). The CDR3 spans 17 residues. As DNA, the CDR3 is TGCGCCAGCAGTGATGGGCTAGCGGGCTCATTACGCTACGAGCAGTACTTC. Residues: CASSDGLAGSLRYEQYF.

The CDR3: CAISESEFPDRSTDTQYF. For the CDR3, the DNA is TGTGCCATCAGTGAGTCGGAATTCCCGGACAGAAGCACAGATACGCAGTATTTT. The chain has TRBV10-3 and TRBJ2-3; a weak D match, TRBD1 (6 bases). The CDR3 is 18 amino acids. Trimming left V 0 bases short and J 0 bases short, with 16 bases between. CDR1 is ENHRY and CDR2 is SYGVKD in the germline V gene.

The genes are TRBV15 and TRBJ2-7; D is perhaps TRBD2 (5 bases). This CDR3 contains 13 residues. Trimming left V 0 bases short and J 5 bases short, with 8 bases between. Germline V gene data show CDR1 as LNHNV and CDR2 as YYDKDF (reference sequence). Here the CDR3 reads CATSRDWRDEQYF. In DNA, the CDR3 is TGTGCCACCAGCAGAGATTGGCGGGACGAGCAGTACTTC. The whole variable domain, filled in from reference TRBV15 and TRBJ2-7, reads DAMVIQNPRYQVTQFGKPVTLSCSQTLNHNVMYWYQQKSSQAPKLLFHYYDKDFNNEADTPDNFQSRRPNTSFCFLDIRSPGLGDTAMYLCATSRDWRDEQYFGPGTRLTVT.

Turning to this clone: In the same sample, other DNA sequences code for this CDR3. The chain links TRBV28 to TRBJ2-5; D uncertain. This CDR3 has 12 amino acids. Deletions cut 8 bases from V and 1 base from J, with 8 bases between. In germline, CDR1 is MDHEN, CDR2 SYDVKM. The DNA for the CDR3 is TGTGCCAGCTCGTCAGTCCAAGAGACCCAGTACTTC. Protein sequence: CASSSVQETQYF.

This clone turned up a few times. V usage is TRBV5-1 and J usage is TRBJ2-5; 7 bases are a match to TRBD2. The ends lost 4 bases at V and 5 bases at J; junction bases unmatched: 8. This CDR3 is built from 14 residues. Germline loops: CDR1 SGHRS, CDR2 YFSETQ. CDR3 sequence reads: CASSGRGRGETQYF. In nucleotides, the CDR3 is TGCGCCAGCAGCGGCCGCGGGAGAGGTGAGACCCAGTACTTC.

The chain links TRBV5-4 to TRBJ2-7; TRBD1 agrees at 9 bases. V lost 3 bases and J lost 0; bases outside the gene matches: 4. This CDR3 region has 15 residues. Looked up from germline, CDR1 is SGHNT and CDR2 is YYREEE (reference sequence). This CDR3 is CASSSRTGASYEQYF. The CDR3 bases are TGTGCCAGCAGCTCCCGGACAGGGGCCTCCTACGAGCAGTACTTC.

This clone appeared a few times. The rearrangement uses TRBV4-1 and TRBJ1-1; TRBD1 matches at 7 bases. In germline, CDR1 is MGHRA, CDR2 YSYEKL. CDR3 length: 15 amino acids. V lost 0 bases, J lost 3 bases, and 4 bases stayed unmatched. CDR3 loop: CASSQEVTGDTEAFF. Here the CDR3 DNA reads TGCGCCAGCAGCCAAGAGGTTACAGGGGACACTGAAGCTTTCTTT.

V gene TRBV7-3 combines with J gene TRBJ2-1, with 10 bases identical to TRBD1. The CDR3 sequence is 13 residues long. V dropped 8 bases and J dropped 2; count of bases not matched to a gene: 0. Germline CDR1 and CDR2: SGHTA and FQGTGA. CDR3 sequence reads: CASGQGAYNEQFF. CDR3 nucleotide sequence: TGTGCCAGCGGACAGGGGGCCTACAATGAGCAGTTCTTC. The complete variable domain, with remaining parts taken from reference TRBV7-3 and TRBJ2-1, reads GAGVSQTPSNKVTEKGKYVELRCDPISGHTALYWYRQSLGQGPEFLIYFQGTGAADDSGLPNDRFFAVRPEGSVSTLKIQRTERGDSAVYLCASGQGAYNEQFFGPGTRLTVL.

This clone was seen once. The rearrangement links TRBV19 to TRBJ2-1; D possibly corresponds to TRBD1 (6 bases). This CDR3 is 13 amino acids long. Deletions cut 10 bases from V and 3 bases from J, with 13 bases between. The germline gives CDR1 LNHDA, CDR2 SQIVND (reference sequence). CDR3 DNA: TGTGCCACTATGACAGGATTCTACAATGAGCAGTTCTTC. This encodes CATMTGFYNEQFF. Complete variable domain (other parts from reference TRBV19 and TRBJ2-1): DGGITQSPKYLFRKEGQNVTLSCEQNLNHDAMYWYRQDPGQGLRLIYYSQIVNDFQKGDIAEGYSVSREKKESFPLTVTSAQKNPTAFYLCATMTGFYNEQFFGPGTRLTVL.

The rearrangement joins TRBV4-2 to TRBJ2-7, with 10 nucleotides matching TRBD2. Trimming took 0 bases from V and 7 from J; bases not matched to a gene: 9. The CDR3 length is 16 residues. CDR1 LGHNA and CDR2 YNFKEQ come from the germline V gene. The CDR3 region is CASSQDMGTSEREQYF. The CDR3 DNA sequence: TGTGCCAGCAGCCAAGATATGGGGACTAGCGAACGGGAGCAGTACTTC.

The chain couples TRBV4-2 to TRBJ2-1; D may be TRBD2 (5 bases). Germline values: CDR1 LGHNA, CDR2 YNFKEQ. With 4 bases removed from V and 4 bases from J, the gap between germline ends came to 14 bases. The CDR3 runs to 15 residues. The DNA of the CDR3 is TGTGCCAGCAGCCCTAGCCCTTTACTATACAATGAGCAGTTCTTC. Amino acid sequence: CASSPSPLLYNEQFF.

CDR3 bases: TGTGCCAGCAGAAGGACTAGCGGGGCGAACACCGGGGAGCTGTTTTTT. Translating gives CASRRTSGANTGELFF. V gene TRBV11-2 combines with J gene TRBJ2-2, with 12 bases identical to TRBD2. Germline assignment: CDR1 SGHAT and CDR2 FQNNGV. The CDR3 extends over 16 amino acids. The V gene end was trimmed by 6 bases and the J gene end by 0 bases; junction bases not matched to a gene: 2.

The gene calls are TRBV28 and TRBJ2-4; 11 bases match TRBD1. The CDR3 has 19 amino acids. With V trimmed by 5 bases and J by 3 bases, 15 bases remained unmatched. Germline V gives CDR1 MDHEN, CDR2 SYDVKM. In nucleotides, the CDR3 is TGTGCCAGCAGTCAAGGGACAGGGGGAAATTTTAGCCTCAAAAACATTCAGTACTTC. This sequence encodes CASSQGTGGNFSLKNIQYF.

This clone was seen once. V gene TRBV2 combines with J gene TRBJ2-5, with 8 positions matching TRBD1. With the DNA end fitting TRBJ2-7 better, the J assignment may be wrong. CDR1 and CDR2 from the germline V gene are SNHLY and FYNNEI. The CDR3 runs 13 residues. CDR3 DNA sequence: TGTGCCAGCAGTTGGACAGGGAGCTACGAGCAGTACTTC. It is translated as CASSWTGSYEQYF.

The genes are TRBV7-6 and TRBJ1-5; TRBD1 is a possible D gene (6 bases). The CDR3 length is 15 residues. Germline V CDR1 and CDR2: SGHVS, FNYEAQ. V shed 1 base and J shed 5 bases, with 12 bases lying between them. The CDR3 nucleotides read TGTGCCAGCAGCTTAGACGGGGGGGCAGATCAGCCCCAGCATTTT. Its translation: CASSLDGGADQPQHF.

The chain joins TRBV5-5 to TRBJ2-3; 8 bases fit TRBD2. This CDR3 is 18 amino acids long. The germline V gene has CDR1 SGHKS and CDR2 YYEKEE (reference sequence). With V trimmed by 1 base and J by 0 bases, 10 bases remained unmatched. The CDR3 nucleotides read TGTGCCAGCAGCTTGCGAGCGGGAGTGGGATATAGCACAGATACGCAGTATTTT. Amino acids: CASSLRAGVGYSTDTQYF.

This clone was detected a few times. J is TRBJ1-5 and V is TRBV28, with 7 bases that match TRBD1. CDR3 length: 12 amino acids. V shed 4 bases and J 15 bases; nucleotides not matched to a gene: 9. The germline CDR1 and CDR2 sequences are MDHEN and SYDVKM. The CDR3 sequence is CASSSDRTGLHF. The CDR3, as DNA: TGTGCCAGCAGTTCCGACCGGACAGGTTTGCATTTT.

V usage is TRBV14 and J usage is TRBJ2-4, with TRBD1 as a possible D gene (7 bases). The CDR3 is 17 residues long. Germline V gives CDR1 SGHDN, CDR2 FVKESK. V lost 3 bases to trimming and J lost 0 bases, with 15 bases between them. The CDR3 spells CASSQGGTALAKNIQYF. The CDR3 region has the DNA TGTGCCAGCAGCCAGGGCGGGACAGCCCTAGCCAAAAACATTCAGTACTTC.